This TCR beta chain came from a study of beta chain features in type 1 diabetes. At the level of the study: Sorted cells, about 98,000,000 in number, were examined across all samples. Findings and limits, study-wide: PCR, the amplification step, might favor shorter templates, equally in patients and controls. Patients with Type 1 diabetes showed moderately but significantly shorter TCRB CDR3s in all four CD4+ subsets.

Since all of the isolated RNA was reverse transcribed, expressed TCRB transcripts were what got sequenced. The average output of naive, central memory and regulatory T cell samples was a few million reads. Assay used: immunoSEQ multiplex PCR; TCRdb lists only in-frame clones, some missing. The repertoire holds tens of thousands of clones, with roughly 69% as singletons. The CDR3 spans 14 residues. V lost 6 bases to trimming and J lost 10 bases; unmatched junction nucleotides: 5. Germline V gene sequence: CDR1 SNHLY, CDR2 FYNNEI. This clone is a singleton in its sample. Its antigen is undetermined. The source material was Tregs from blood. The TCR originated in a man aged 18-30 years with type 1 diabetes. V is TRBV2 and J is TRBJ1-6; 11 positions match TRBD1. CDR3 bases: TGTGCCAGCAGCGCGGGACAGGGGGGGTCACCCCTCCACTTT. Its protein product is CASSAGQGGSPLHF.